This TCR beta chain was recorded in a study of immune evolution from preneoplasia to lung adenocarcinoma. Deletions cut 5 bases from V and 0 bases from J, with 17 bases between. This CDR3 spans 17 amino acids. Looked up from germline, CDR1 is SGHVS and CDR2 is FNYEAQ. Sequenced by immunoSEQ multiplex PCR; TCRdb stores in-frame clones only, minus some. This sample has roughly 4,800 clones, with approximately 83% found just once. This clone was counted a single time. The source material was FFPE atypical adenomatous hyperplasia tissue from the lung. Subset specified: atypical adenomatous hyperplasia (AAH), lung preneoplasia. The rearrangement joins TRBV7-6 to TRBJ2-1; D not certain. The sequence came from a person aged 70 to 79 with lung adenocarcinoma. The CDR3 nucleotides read TGTGCCAGCAGCCGCCGGCCCGGGTCGAGCTCCTACAATGAGCAGTTCTTC. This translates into CASSRRPGSSSYNEQFF.